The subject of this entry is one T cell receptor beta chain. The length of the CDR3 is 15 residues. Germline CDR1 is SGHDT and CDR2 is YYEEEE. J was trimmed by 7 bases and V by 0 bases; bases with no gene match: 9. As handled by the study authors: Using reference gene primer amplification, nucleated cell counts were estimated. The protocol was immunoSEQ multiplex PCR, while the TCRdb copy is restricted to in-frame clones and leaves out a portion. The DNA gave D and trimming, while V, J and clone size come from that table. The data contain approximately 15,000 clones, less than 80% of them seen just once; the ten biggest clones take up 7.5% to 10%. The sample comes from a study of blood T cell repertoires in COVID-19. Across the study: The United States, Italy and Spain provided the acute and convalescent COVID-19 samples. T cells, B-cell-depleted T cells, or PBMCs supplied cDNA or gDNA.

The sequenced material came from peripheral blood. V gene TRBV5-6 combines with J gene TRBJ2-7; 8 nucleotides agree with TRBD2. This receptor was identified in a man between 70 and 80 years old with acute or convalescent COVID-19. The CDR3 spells CASSLGGGPVEEQYF. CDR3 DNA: TGTGCCAGCAGCTTGGGCGGGGGGCCAGTAGAAGAGCAGTACTTC.